These 22 T cell receptor beta chains were all obtained from the same sample, sequenced in a study of shared clonotypes between healthy human individuals. Produced via immunoSEQ multiplex PCR; TCRdb's table is partial and in-frame only. The sample lists approximately 980,000 clones, approximately 76% occurring once. The source material was memory CD4+ T cells sorted from blood. Subset reported: CD45RA-negative fraction. These receptor sequences come from a man between 18 and 29 years old in good health.

A remark on this clone: This sample includes further DNA sequences coding for the same CDR3. This sequence joins TRBV7-2 and TRBJ2-2; D gene unclear. V was shortened by 3 bases and J by 2 bases, with 10 bases between the two germline ends. Germline assignment: CDR1 SGHTA and CDR2 FQGNSA. The CDR3 totals 15 residues. The CDR3 reads CASSLDGSNTGELFF. The DNA for the CDR3 is TGTGCCAGCAGCTTGGACGGTTCTAACACCGGGGAGCTGTTTTTT.

The CDR3 DNA is TGTGCCTGGAGTCCCCAGGGTGCTGGCTACACCTTC. Translating gives CAWSPQGAGYTF. V usage is TRBV30 and J usage is TRBJ1-2; TRBD1 might be the D (5 bases). Germline CDR1 GTSNPN, CDR2 SVGIG (reference sequence). The CDR3 consists of 12 residues. The germline V and J ends were trimmed by 2 bases and 7 bases, with 11 bases remaining between them.

The chain combines TRBV5-1 with TRBJ2-7; TRBD1 matches at 9 bases. CDR3 length: 15 residues. J was trimmed by 5 bases and V by 3 bases; bases with no gene match: 9. Germline loops: CDR1 SGHRS, CDR2 YFSETQ. This CDR3 is CASSSPGTGINEQYF. In nucleotides, the CDR3 is TGCGCCAGCAGCTCTCCCGGGACAGGGATCAACGAGCAGTACTTC.

V is TRBV15 and J is TRBJ2-3, with 7 bases aligning to TRBD2. With 5 bases clipped from V and 2 bases from J, the junction kept 7 bases outside the gene matches. The CDR3 runs 15 residues. Germline V CDR1 and CDR2: LNHNV, YYDKDF (reference sequence). The CDR3 is CATSSRGGSTDTQYF. For the CDR3, the DNA is TGTGCCACCAGCTCGCGGGGAGGGTCCACAGATACGCAGTATTTT.

This chain uses TRBV30 with TRBJ1-4; D not resolved. The CDR3 is made up of 13 amino acids. CDR1 and CDR2 from the germline V gene are GTSNPN and SVGIG (reference sequence). Trimming pared 2 bases from V and 8 bases from J, leaving 12 bases between. DNA for the CDR3: TGTGCCTGGAGTTCGGGGTATGGGGAAAAACTGTTTTTT. It translates to CAWSSGYGEKLFF. Together with reference TRBV30 and TRBJ1-4, the CDR3 gives the full variable domain: SQTIHQWPATLVQPVGSPLSLECTVEGTSNPNLYWYRQAAGRGLQLLFYSVGIGQISSEVPQNLSASRPQDRQFILSSKKLLLSDSGFYLCAWSSGYGEKLFFGSGTQLSVL.

In its sample, this clone was seen a few times. The J gene is TRBJ2-2, the V gene TRBV5-4; D not certain. This CDR3 is 14 amino acids long. V was shortened by 2 bases and J by 6 bases, with 11 bases between the two germline ends. Germline assignment: CDR1 SGHNT and CDR2 YYREEE (reference sequence). CDR3 DNA sequence: TGTGCCAGCAGCTTCCCTTCTCGGGCCGGGGAGCTGTTTTTT. Translation: CASSFPSRAGELFF.

The chain joins TRBV27 to TRBJ2-1; TRBD1 matches 7 bases. V lost 3 bases and J lost 5; bases outside the gene matches: 7. The CDR3 runs to 15 residues. Germline CDR1 and CDR2: MNHEY and SMNVEV (reference sequence). The CDR3 bases are TGTGCCAGCAGTTTCTCGGACAGGATAGACAATGAGCAGTTCTTC. Translation: CASSFSDRIDNEQFF.

This chain connects TRBV15 to TRBJ2-5; D is uncertain. Per the germline V gene, CDR1 is LNHNV and CDR2 is YYDKDF (reference sequence). This CDR3 has 13 amino acids. V was shortened by 3 bases and J by 5 bases, with 10 bases between the two germline ends. CDR3 sequence: CATSSRLGETQYF. Here the CDR3 DNA reads TGTGCCACCAGCAGCCGGCTGGGGGAGACCCAGTACTTC.

The table lists this clone with a few counts. The rearrangement uses TRBV4-2 and TRBJ2-5; 8 bases are a match to TRBD1. The CDR3 runs to 20 residues. Germline V gene data show CDR1 as LGHNA and CDR2 as YNFKEQ. V shed 1 base and J 0 bases; nucleotides not matched to a gene: 16. CDR3 region: CASSQGTGQGSPGYQETQYF. The CDR3 DNA sequence: TGTGCCAGCAGCCAAGGAACTGGACAGGGCTCCCCTGGGTACCAAGAGACCCAGTACTTC.

In its sample, this clone was seen once. V and J are TRBV6-5 and TRBJ2-1; TRBD2 is a possible D gene (6 bases). CDR1 is MNHEY, CDR2 SVGAGI, per germline. Trimming shortened V by 3 bases and J by 6 bases, and 18 bases separated the two germline ends. The length of the CDR3 is 16 residues. The chain's CDR3 is CASSYMSGRGPNEQFF. In nucleotides, the CDR3 is TGTGCCAGCAGTTATATGTCCGGGAGAGGTCCCAATGAGCAGTTCTTC.

This rearrangement joins TRBV6-1 to TRBJ2-7; 9 bases fit TRBD1. The CDR3 totals 17 residues. Unmatched junction bases numbered 8, after V lost 2 bases and J lost 0 bases. Germline-derived CDR1 and CDR2 are MNHNS and SASEGT. CDR3 DNA sequence: TGTGCCAGCAGTGAACTAGGGACAGGGAGGGACTCCTACGAGCAGTACTTC. Protein sequence: CASSELGTGRDSYEQYF.

This sequence joins TRBV10-3 and TRBJ2-1, with TRBD2 as a possible D gene (6 bases). The ends were cut back, 3 bases at V and 11 bases at J, with 14 bases in the middle. The CDR3 is 13 amino acids. Germline V gives CDR1 ENHRY, CDR2 SYGVKD. The CDR3 spells CAISDPDGRKQFF. The CDR3 DNA follows: TGTGCCATCAGTGACCCGGACGGGAGAAAGCAGTTCTTC.

This sequence joins TRBV11-2 and TRBJ2-6, with TRBD1 as a possible D gene (6 bases). Trimming took off 4 bases at V and 0 bases at J, with 7 bases between the two ends. Germline-derived CDR1 and CDR2 are SGHAT and FQNNGV. The CDR3 sequence is 15 residues long. The CDR3 region has the DNA TGTGCCAGCAGCTCACAGGGCTCTGGGGCCAACGTCCTGACTTTC. It specifies CASSSQGSGANVLTF.

The genes are TRBV11-2 and TRBJ1-2; a weak D match, TRBD1 (6 bases). Germline values: CDR1 SGHAT, CDR2 FQNNGV. With 5 bases removed from V and 8 bases from J, the gap between germline ends came to 15 bases. This CDR3 is 13 amino acids long. CDR3 in DNA: TGTGCCAGCAGCGCCGCAACAGGGCAGGGCTACACCTTC. Its translation is CASSAATGQGYTF.

In its sample, this clone was seen a few times. This chain uses TRBV5-4 with TRBJ2-1, with D unresolved. The CDR3 spans 16 residues. V shed 3 bases and J shed 4 bases, with 17 bases lying between them. The germline V gene has CDR1 SGHNT and CDR2 YYREEE (reference sequence). CDR3 loop: CASSYLEATFYNEQFF. The CDR3 DNA is TGTGCCAGCAGCTACCTAGAGGCTACCTTTTACAATGAGCAGTTCTTC.

This sequence joins TRBV2 and TRBJ2-7, with 8 bases matching TRBD2. J gave up 6 bases and V 7 bases, and 11 bases lay outside the gene matches. CDR1 is SNHLY and CDR2 is FYNNEI in the germline V gene. This CDR3 contains 14 residues. CDR3 sequence (DNA): TGTGCCAGCACCGGGGGGGCCGCGGAGGCCGAGCAGTACTTC. This translates into CASTGGAAEAEQYF.

V is TRBV2 and J is TRBJ1-1; TRBD1 aligns across 7 bases. Germline CDR1 reads SNHLY; CDR2 reads FYNNEI. The CDR3 is made up of 15 amino acids. With V trimmed by 6 bases and J by 6 bases, 13 bases remained unmatched. This CDR3 reads CASRETGSGRPEAFF. DNA of the CDR3: TGTGCCAGCAGAGAGACAGGGTCCGGAAGGCCTGAAGCTTTCTTT.

The chain recombines TRBV28 with TRBJ1-2; 7 nucleotides agree with TRBD1. In germline, CDR1 is MDHEN, CDR2 SYDVKM. With V trimmed by 3 bases and J by 12 bases, 7 bases remained unmatched. This CDR3 region has 12 residues. DNA of the CDR3: TGTGCCAGCAGTTTTACCAGGGGGGGCGACACCTTC. Translating it yields CASSFTRGGDTF.

This clone was counted a few times. V and J are TRBV4-3 and TRBJ2-1, with D unclear. The CDR3 is 16 residues long. Trimming left V 0 bases short and J 3 bases short, with 12 bases between. Germline V lookup: CDR1 LGHNA, CDR2 YSLEER. DNA for the CDR3: TGCGCCAGCAGCCAAGATCGCTGGCGGATCTACAATGAGCAGTTCTTC. Translated, it gives CASSQDRWRIYNEQFF.

The rearrangement joins TRBV6-1 to TRBJ1-1; 7 bases fit TRBD1. CDR1 is MNHNS and CDR2 is SASEGT in the germline V gene. V shed 5 bases, J shed 3 bases, and the junction held 6 bases outside the gene matches. The CDR3 spans 14 residues. The CDR3 DNA is TGTGCCAGCAGTTCTTTACAGGGGTACACTGAAGCTTTCTTT. It translates to CASSSLQGYTEAFF.

The chain uses TRBV6-1 and TRBJ1-1; D gene ambiguous. Trimming shortened V by 6 bases and J by 7 bases, and 21 bases separated the two germline ends. Germline CDR1 MNHNS, CDR2 SASEGT. This CDR3 contains 15 residues. CDR3 loop: CASSKLGGGDVEAFF. The DNA of the CDR3 is TGTGCCAGCAGCAAATTGGGAGGAGGTGACGTTGAAGCTTTCTTT.

Notes on this clone: This same CDR3 is encoded by further DNA sequences in the sample. The J gene is TRBJ1-6, the V gene TRBV18; D possibly corresponds to TRBD1 (5 bases). V gave up 3 bases and J gave up 10 bases, with 10 bases separating them. This CDR3 has 13 amino acids. CDR1 KGHSH and CDR2 LQKENI come from the germline V gene. The CDR3 loop reads CASSPQGDSPLHF. CDR3 nucleotides: TGTGCCAGCTCACCTCAGGGAGACTCACCCCTCCACTTT. Full variable domain (remainder filled in from reference TRBV18 and TRBJ1-6): NAGVMQNPRHLVRRRGQEARLRCSPMKGHSHVYWYRQLPEEGLKFMVYLQKENIIDESGMPKERFSAEFPKEGPSILRIQQVVRGDSAAYFCASSPQGDSPLHFGNGTRLTVT.